This is a list of T cell receptor beta chains from one sample in a study of shared clonotypes between healthy human individuals. Assay: immunoSEQ multiplex PCR; the TCRdb copy retains only in-frame clones and omits some. The table records around 700,000 clones, less than 80% of them present only once. Sequenced sample: memory CD4+ T cells sorted from blood. The origin of the receptors is a woman aged 25 to 39 in good health. The CDR3 runs from the conserved cysteine through the conserved F or W. The order of the fields is clone size, J gene, V gene, D gene, CDR3 protein, CDR3 DNA. D genes are given only for firm matches. Rows may omit the clone size; those that give it use once, few, many or a size class.

NA TRBJ1-1 TRBV19 NA CASAKGGATEAFF TGTGCCAGTGCGAAGGGAGGGGCCACTGAAGCTTTCTTT
once TRBJ2-7 TRBV20-1 TRBD1 CSADRATEQYF TGCAGTGCTGACAGGGCGACCGAGCAGTACTTC
NA TRBJ1-1 TRBV18 TRBD1 CASSPRTGQGANTEAFF TGTGCCAGCTCACCCAGGACAGGGCAAGGGGCGAACACTGAAGCTTTCTTT
NA TRBJ2-1 TRBV7-9 TRBD2 CASSLSTSGNNEQFF TGTGCCAGCAGCTTATCGACTAGCGGGAACAATGAGCAGTTCTTC
once TRBJ1-1 TRBV7-2 NA CASSFGQPGNTEAFF TGTGCCAGCAGCTTCGGACAACCCGGGAACACTGAAGCTTTCTTT
NA TRBJ2-1 TRBV7-9 NA CASSLAGAGDEQFF TGTGCCAGCAGCTTAGCGGGAGCGGGTGATGAGCAGTTCTTC
NA TRBJ1-4 TRBV27 NA CASRDGGSSNEKLFF TGTGCCAGCAGAGACGGGGGGTCCTCTAATGAAAAACTGTTTTTT
NA TRBJ1-5 TRBV28 NA CASSLFTNQPQHF TGTGCCAGCAGTTTATTCACAAATCAGCCCCAGCATTTT
NA TRBJ1-5 TRBV6-1 TRBD1 CAGGTGPNQPQHF TGTGCGGGGGGGACAGGGCCTAATCAGCCCCAGCATTTT
NA TRBJ2-1 TRBV7-6 TRBD2 CASSRLGMLAGVSYNEQFF TGTGCCAGCAGCCGATTGGGAATGTTGGCGGGAGTGTCCTACAATGAGCAGTTCTTC
NA TRBJ1-2 TRBV6-1 NA CASSEEVDRSYTF TGTGCCAGCAGTGAAGAGGTAGACAGAAGCTACACCTTC
few TRBJ2-7 TRBV28 NA CASSLMAGEVYEQYF TGTGCCAGCAGCCTCATGGCCGGGGAAGTTTACGAGCAGTACTTC
NA TRBJ1-4 TRBV4-1 TRBD1 CASSQNLGTGFEKLFF TGCGCCAGCAGCCAAAATCTGGGGACAGGTTTCGAAAAACTGTTTTTT
NA TRBJ1-5 TRBV2 NA CASSAVSTSKGAQPQHF TGTGCCAGCAGTGCGGTATCGACATCCAAAGGCGCGCAGCCCCAGCATTTT
NA TRBJ2-1 TRBV18 NA CASSPSRGFDEQFF TGTGCCAGCTCACCCTCGCGGGGTTTCGATGAGCAGTTCTTC
NA TRBJ2-2 TRBV18 NA CASSPVREQTRGELFF TGTGCCAGCTCACCTGTTAGGGAACAGACACGCGGGGAGCTGTTTTTT
NA TRBJ2-1 TRBV19 TRBD2 CASSTPLGLAGAPRHNEQFF TGTGCCAGTTCCACGCCTCTGGGGTTAGCGGGAGCCCCGAGGCACAATGAGCAGTTCTTC
few TRBJ1-5 TRBV10-3 TRBD1 CAIKDAGGPAGQPQHF TGTGCCATCAAAGATGCAGGGGGACCCGCGGGTCAGCCCCAGCATTTT
NA TRBJ1-4 TRBV19 NA CASRVRGDEKLFF TGTGCCAGTAGGGTCCGGGGGGATGAAAAACTGTTTTTT
NA TRBJ2-3 TRBV10-3 NA CASSLESTDTQYF TGTGCCTCGTCCCTAGAGAGCACAGATACGCAGTATTTT
few TRBJ2-7 TRBV7-9 NA CASSLNDGTYEQYF TGTGCCAGCAGCTTAAACGACGGTACCTACGAGCAGTACTTC
NA TRBJ1-3 TRBV19 NA CASSISAQAGNTIYF TGTGCCAGTAGTATCTCAGCACAGGCTGGAAACACCATATATTTT
once TRBJ2-5 TRBV4-1 TRBD2 CASSQERAGGYQETQYF TGCGCCAGCAGCCAAGAGCGAGCGGGAGGGTACCAAGAGACCCAGTACTTC
once TRBJ1-1 TRBV6-6 NA CASSPPGGNAEAFF TGTGCCAGCAGCCCCCCGGGGGGGAACGCTGAAGCTTTCTTT
once TRBJ2-7 TRBV5-1 NA CASSRTNSEQYF TGCGCCAGCAGCCGCACTAATTCTGAGCAGTACTTC
few TRBJ2-7 TRBV5-5 TRBD1 CASSLAPGQGTYEQYF TGTGCCAGCAGCTTGGCCCCGGGACAGGGGACCTACGAGCAGTACTTC
NA TRBJ1-2 TRBV23-1 TRBD1 CASSQSGARGTGYYGYTF TGCGCCAGCAGTCAATCGGGGGCTCGGGGGACAGGATACTATGGCTACACCTTC
NA TRBJ1-1 TRBV7-3 NA CASSPQGYTEAFF TGTGCCAGCAGCCCGCAGGGGTACACTGAAGCTTTCTTT
few TRBJ2-5 TRBV19 TRBD2 CASSITPPSGRETQYF TGTGCCAGTAGTATTACCCCCCCAAGCGGGAGGGAGACCCAGTACTTC
NA TRBJ2-1 TRBV12-5 TRBD2 CASGPGGSGRHIEQFF TGTGCTAGTGGTCCCGGCGGTAGCGGGAGACACATTGAGCAGTTCTTC
NA TRBJ2-2 TRBV2 NA CASSRQGHGELFF TGTGCCAGCAGCAGGCAGGGTCACGGGGAGCTGTTTTTT
few TRBJ1-5 TRBV5-1 TRBD1 CASSPTGGYQPQHF TGCGCCAGCAGCCCTACAGGGGGCTATCAGCCCCAGCATTTT
NA TRBJ2-3 TRBV30 NA CAWSVRSALRGPTDTQYF TGTGCCTGGAGTGTACGTTCTGCACTTCGGGGGCCCACAGATACGCAGTATTTT
NA TRBJ1-2 TRBV20-1 NA CSARRGGGYTF TGCAGTGCTAGACGGGGGGGTGGCTACACCTTC
NA TRBJ2-7 TRBV10-2 NA CASSAGTYEQYF TGCGCCAGCAGCGCAGGGACCTACGAGCAGTACTTC
many TRBJ1-3 TRBV27 NA CASRPIRDSGNTIYF TGTGCCAGCAGACCCATCAGGGACTCTGGAAACACCATATATTTT
NA TRBJ1-1 TRBV10-3 TRBD1 CAISESTTGFMNTEAFF TGTGCCATCAGTGAGTCAACGACAGGGTTCATGAACACTGAAGCTTTCTTT
NA TRBJ1-2 TRBV11-2 NA CASSVTQRINYGYTF TGTGCCAGCAGCGTCACGCAGCGCATTAACTATGGCTACACCTTC
NA TRBJ2-7 TRBV11-2 NA CASSYHEDAGSNEQYF TGTGCCAGCAGCTACCACGAAGACGCGGGATCTAACGAGCAGTACTTC
NA TRBJ1-3 TRBV28 NA CATRPHRRGIPSGNTIYF TGTGCCACACGCCCGCATCGAAGGGGGATCCCCTCTGGAAACACCATATATTTT
NA TRBJ2-7 TRBV28 NA CASTTAASSYEQYF TGTGCCAGCACGACAGCCGCGAGCTCCTACGAGCAGTACTTC
NA TRBJ1-2 TRBV28 TRBD1 CASSLSDRVRGYTF TGTGCCAGCAGTTTATCCGACAGGGTCCGTGGCTACACCTTC
few TRBJ2-3 TRBV5-1 NA CASTLSSTDTQYF TGCGCCAGCACTCTATCTAGCACAGATACGCAGTATTTT
NA TRBJ1-1 TRBV7-9 NA CASSPRLTVNTEAFF TGTGCCAGCAGCCCTCGATTGACAGTAAACACTGAAGCTTTCTTT
NA TRBJ2-7 TRBV5-6 NA CASSSEDLGRAFYEQYF TGTGCCAGCAGCTCCGAAGATTTGGGCAGGGCGTTCTACGAGCAGTACTTC
NA TRBJ1-5 TRBV6-4 TRBD1 CASTRDRVYNQPQHF TGTGCCAGCACCCGAGACAGGGTTTACAATCAGCCCCAGCATTTT
NA TRBJ2-2 TRBV21-1 NA CASSQQGGSRTGELFF TGTGCCAGCAGCCAACAGGGTGGGTCAAGAACCGGGGAGCTGTTTTTT
NA TRBJ2-6 TRBV5-4 NA CASSQSTWDSGANVLTF TGTGCCAGCAGCCAATCGACGTGGGACTCTGGGGCCAACGTCCTGACTTTC
few TRBJ2-7 TRBV27 NA CASSRLDSPTEQYF TGTGCCAGCAGTAGACTCGACTCCCCCACTGAGCAGTACTTC
NA TRBJ1-2 TRBV18 TRBD1 CASSAGQGSGYTF TGTGCCAGCTCGGCAGGACAGGGGAGTGGCTACACCTTC
NA TRBJ2-5 TRBV4-1 NA CASSQDRGTGTQETQYF TGCGCCAGCAGCCAAGATCGGGGGACCGGAACGCAAGAGACCCAGTACTTC
NA TRBJ2-3 TRBV27 NA CASSPNRAGGAQYF TGTGCCAGCAGTCCCAACAGGGCTGGAGGGGCGCAGTATTTT
NA TRBJ1-3 TRBV18 TRBD1 CASSPWDRESGNTIYF TGTGCCAGCTCACCATGGGACAGGGAATCTGGAAACACCATATATTTT
few TRBJ2-2 TRBV5-6 NA CASSSVVLGTGELFF TGTGCCAGCAGCTCCGTTGTCCTCGGGACCGGGGAGCTGTTTTTT